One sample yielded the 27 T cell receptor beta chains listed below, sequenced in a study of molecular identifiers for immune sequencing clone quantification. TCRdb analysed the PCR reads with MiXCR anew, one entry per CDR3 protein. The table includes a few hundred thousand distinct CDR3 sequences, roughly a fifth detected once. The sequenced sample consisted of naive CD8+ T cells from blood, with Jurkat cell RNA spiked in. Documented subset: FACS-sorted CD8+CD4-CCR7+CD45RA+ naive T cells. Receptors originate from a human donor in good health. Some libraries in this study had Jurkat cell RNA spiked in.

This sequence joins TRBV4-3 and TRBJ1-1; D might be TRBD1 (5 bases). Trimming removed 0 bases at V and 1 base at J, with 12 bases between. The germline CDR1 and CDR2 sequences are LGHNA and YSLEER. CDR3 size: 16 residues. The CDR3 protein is CASSQDRRGTNTEAFF. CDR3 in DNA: TGCGCCAGCAGCCAAGATAGAAGGGGAACGAACACTGAAGCTTTCTTT.

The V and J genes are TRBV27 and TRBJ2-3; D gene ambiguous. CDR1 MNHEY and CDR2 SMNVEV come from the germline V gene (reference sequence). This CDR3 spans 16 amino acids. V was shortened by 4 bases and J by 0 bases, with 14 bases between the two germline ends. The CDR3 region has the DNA TGTGCCAGCAGTTATGGACCGATCCCTAGCACAGATACGCAGTATTTT. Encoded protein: CASSYGPIPSTDTQYF.

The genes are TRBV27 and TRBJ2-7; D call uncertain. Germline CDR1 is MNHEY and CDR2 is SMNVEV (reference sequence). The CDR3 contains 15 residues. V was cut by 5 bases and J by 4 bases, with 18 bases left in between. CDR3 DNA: TGTGCCAGCAGTCCTTCAGTGGGTACCTCGTACGAGCAGTACTTC. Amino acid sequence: CASSPSVGTSYEQYF.

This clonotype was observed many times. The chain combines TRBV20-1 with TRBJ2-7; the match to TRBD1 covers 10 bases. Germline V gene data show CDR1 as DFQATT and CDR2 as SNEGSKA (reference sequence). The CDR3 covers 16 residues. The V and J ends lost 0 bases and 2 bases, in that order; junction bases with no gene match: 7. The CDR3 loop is CSARDHGTGVPYEQYF. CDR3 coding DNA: TGCAGTGCTAGAGATCACGGGACAGGGGTTCCCTACGAGCAGTACTTC.

The CDR3 coding sequence is TGTGCCACCAGCAGAGGGGCTGGGACTAACTACGAGCAGTACTTC. This encodes CATSRGAGTNYEQYF. The V call is TRBV15, the J call TRBJ2-7; TRBD2 matches 7 bases. The germline gives CDR1 LNHNV, CDR2 YYDKDF (reference sequence). Losses at the gene ends were 1 base for V and 3 bases for J; bases not matched to a gene: 6. The CDR3 loop spans 15 amino acids.

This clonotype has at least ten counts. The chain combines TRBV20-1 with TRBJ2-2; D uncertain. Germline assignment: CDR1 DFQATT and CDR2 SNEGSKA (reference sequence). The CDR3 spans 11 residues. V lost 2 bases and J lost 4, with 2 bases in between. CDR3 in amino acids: CSARLTGELFF. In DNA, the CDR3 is TGCAGTGCTAGACTCACCGGGGAGCTGTTTTTT.

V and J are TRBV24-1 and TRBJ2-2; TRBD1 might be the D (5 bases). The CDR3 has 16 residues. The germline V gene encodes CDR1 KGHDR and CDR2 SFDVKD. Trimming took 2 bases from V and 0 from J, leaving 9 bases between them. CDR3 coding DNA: TGTGCCACCAGTGATTGGCCAGGGTCGAACACCGGGGAGCTGTTTTTT. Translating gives CATSDWPGSNTGELFF.

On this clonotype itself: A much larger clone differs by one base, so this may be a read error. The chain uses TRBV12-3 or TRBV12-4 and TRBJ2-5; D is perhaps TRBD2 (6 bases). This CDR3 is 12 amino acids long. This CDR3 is CAGSWGDETQYF. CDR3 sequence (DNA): TGTGCCGGCAGCTGGGGGGATGAGACCCAGTACTTC.

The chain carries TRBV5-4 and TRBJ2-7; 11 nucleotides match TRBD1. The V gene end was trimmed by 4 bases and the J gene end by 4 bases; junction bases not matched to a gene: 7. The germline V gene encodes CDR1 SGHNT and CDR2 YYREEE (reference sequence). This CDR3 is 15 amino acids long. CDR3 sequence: CASSIGQGAVYEQYF. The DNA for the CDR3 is TGTGCCAGCAGCATAGGACAGGGGGCAGTTTACGAGCAGTACTTC.

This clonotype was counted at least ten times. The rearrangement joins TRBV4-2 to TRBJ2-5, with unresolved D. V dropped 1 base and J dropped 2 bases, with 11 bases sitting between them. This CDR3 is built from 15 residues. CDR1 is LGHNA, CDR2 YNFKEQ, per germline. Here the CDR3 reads CASSQVLGAQETQYF. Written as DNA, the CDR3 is TGTGCCAGCAGCCAAGTGTTGGGCGCTCAAGAGACCCAGTACTTC.

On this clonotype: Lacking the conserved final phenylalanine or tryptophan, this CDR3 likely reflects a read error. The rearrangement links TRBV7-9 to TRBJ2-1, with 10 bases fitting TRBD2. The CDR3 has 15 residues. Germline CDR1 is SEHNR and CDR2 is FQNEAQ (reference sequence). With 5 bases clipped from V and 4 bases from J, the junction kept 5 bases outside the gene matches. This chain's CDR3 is CASSPGLAEYNEQFS. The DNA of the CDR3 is TGTGCCAGCAGCCCAGGACTAGCGGAATACAATGAGCAGTTCTCC.

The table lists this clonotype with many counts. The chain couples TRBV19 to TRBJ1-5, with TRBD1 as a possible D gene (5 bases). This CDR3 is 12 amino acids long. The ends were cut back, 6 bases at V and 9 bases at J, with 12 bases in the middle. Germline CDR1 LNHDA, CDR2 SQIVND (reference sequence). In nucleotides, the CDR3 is TGTGCCAGTAGGGGGGGGTTTCTGCCCCAGCATTTT. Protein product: CASRGGFLPQHF.

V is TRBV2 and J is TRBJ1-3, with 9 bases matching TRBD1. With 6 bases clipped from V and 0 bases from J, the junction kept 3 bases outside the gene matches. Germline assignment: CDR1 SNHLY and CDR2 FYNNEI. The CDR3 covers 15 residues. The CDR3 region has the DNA TGTGCCAGCAGGAGGACAGGGGCCTCTGGAAACACCATATATTTT. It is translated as CASRRTGASGNTIYF. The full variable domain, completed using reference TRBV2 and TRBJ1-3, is EPEVTQTPSHQVTQMGQEVILRCVPISNHLYFYWYRQILGQKVEFLVSFYNNEISEKSEIFDDQFSVERPDGSNFTLKIRSTKLEDSAMYFCASRRTGASGNTIYFGEGSWLTVV.

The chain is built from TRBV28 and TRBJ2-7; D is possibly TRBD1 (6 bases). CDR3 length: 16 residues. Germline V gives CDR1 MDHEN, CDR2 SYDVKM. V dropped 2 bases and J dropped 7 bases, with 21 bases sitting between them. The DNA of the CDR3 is TGTGCCAGCAGTTTACGGAATACCTACAGGGACCGGGAGCAGTACTTC. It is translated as CASSLRNTYRDREQYF.

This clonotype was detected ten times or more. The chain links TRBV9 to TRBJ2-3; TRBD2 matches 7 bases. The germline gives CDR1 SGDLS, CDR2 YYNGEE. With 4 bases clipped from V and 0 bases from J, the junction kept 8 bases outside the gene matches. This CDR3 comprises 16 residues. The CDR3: CASSLQGGLSTDTQYF. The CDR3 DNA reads TGTGCCAGCAGCCTCCAGGGAGGGCTCAGCACAGATACGCAGTATTTT.

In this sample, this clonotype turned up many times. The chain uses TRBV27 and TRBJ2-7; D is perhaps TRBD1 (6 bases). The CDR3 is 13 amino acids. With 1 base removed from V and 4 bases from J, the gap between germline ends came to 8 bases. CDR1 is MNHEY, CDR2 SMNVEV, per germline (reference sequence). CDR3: CASSLYQGYEQYF. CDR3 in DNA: TGTGCCAGCAGTTTATATCAGGGGTACGAGCAGTACTTC.

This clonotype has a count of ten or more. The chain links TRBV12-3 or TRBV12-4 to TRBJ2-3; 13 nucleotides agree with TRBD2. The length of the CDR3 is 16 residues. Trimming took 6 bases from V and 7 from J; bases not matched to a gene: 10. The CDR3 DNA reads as TGTGCCAGCAGCTACACACTAGCGGGGGGGCTAAATACGCAGTATTTT. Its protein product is CASSYTLAGGLNTQYF.

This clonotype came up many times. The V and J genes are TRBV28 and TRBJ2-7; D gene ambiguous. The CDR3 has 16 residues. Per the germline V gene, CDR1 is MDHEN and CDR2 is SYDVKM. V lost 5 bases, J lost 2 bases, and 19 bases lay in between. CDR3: CASSGFPKDETYEQYF. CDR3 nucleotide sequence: TGTGCCAGCAGTGGCTTCCCGAAGGACGAAACCTACGAGCAGTACTTC.

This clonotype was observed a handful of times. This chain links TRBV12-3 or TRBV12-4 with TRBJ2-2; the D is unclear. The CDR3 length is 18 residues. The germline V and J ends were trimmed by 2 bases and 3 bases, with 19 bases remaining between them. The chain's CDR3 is CASSLFIGFRGDTGELFF. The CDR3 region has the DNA TGTGCCAGCAGTTTATTTATTGGGTTCAGAGGTGACACCGGGGAGCTGTTTTTT.

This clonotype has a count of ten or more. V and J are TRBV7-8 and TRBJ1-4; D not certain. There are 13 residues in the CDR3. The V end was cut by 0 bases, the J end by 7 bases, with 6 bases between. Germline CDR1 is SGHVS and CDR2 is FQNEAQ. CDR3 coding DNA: TGTGCCAGCAGCTTAGCCAACTTTGAAAAACTGTTTTTT. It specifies CASSLANFEKLFF.

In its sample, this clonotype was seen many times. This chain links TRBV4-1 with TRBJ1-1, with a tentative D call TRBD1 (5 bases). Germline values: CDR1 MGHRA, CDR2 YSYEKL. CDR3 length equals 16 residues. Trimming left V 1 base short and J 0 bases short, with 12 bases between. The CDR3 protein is CASSQGYRYMNTEAFF. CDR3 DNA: TGCGCCAGCAGCCAAGGATACAGGTACATGAACACTGAAGCTTTCTTT.

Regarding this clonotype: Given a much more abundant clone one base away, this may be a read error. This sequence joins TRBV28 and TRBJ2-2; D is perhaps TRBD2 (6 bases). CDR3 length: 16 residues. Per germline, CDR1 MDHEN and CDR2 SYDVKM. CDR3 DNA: TGTGCCAGCAGTCCTCCCGGGGGTGGCTACACCGGGGGGCTGTTTTTT. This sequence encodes CASSPPGGGYTGGLFF.

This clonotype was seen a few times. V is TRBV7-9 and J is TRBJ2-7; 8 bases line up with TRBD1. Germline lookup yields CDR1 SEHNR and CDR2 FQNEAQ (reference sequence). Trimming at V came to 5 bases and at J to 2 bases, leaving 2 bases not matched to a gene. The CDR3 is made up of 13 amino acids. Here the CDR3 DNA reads TGTGCCAGCAGCCGGACAGGGCCCTACGAGCAGTACTTC. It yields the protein CASSRTGPYEQYF. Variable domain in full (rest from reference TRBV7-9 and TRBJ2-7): DTGVSQNPRHKITKRGQNVTFRCDPISEHNRLYWYRQTLGQGPEFLTYFQNEAQLEKSRLLSDRFSAERPKGSFSTLEIQRTEQGDSAMYLCASSRTGPYEQYFGPGTRLTVT.

CDR3 coding DNA: TGTGCCAGCAGCTCCGGGAGGATGCAAGAGACCCAGTACTTC. This codes for CASSSGRMQETQYF. The rearrangement uses TRBV9 and TRBJ2-5; 7 bases are a match to TRBD2. CDR1 is SGDLS and CDR2 is YYNGEE in the germline V gene. V lost 4 bases, J lost 2 bases, and 5 bases stayed unmatched. The CDR3 loop spans 14 amino acids.

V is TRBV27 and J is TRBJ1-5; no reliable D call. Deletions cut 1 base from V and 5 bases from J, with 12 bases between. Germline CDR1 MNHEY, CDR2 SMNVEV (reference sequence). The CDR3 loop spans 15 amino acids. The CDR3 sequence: CASSLFFMTDQPQHF. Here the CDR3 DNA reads TGTGCCAGCAGTTTATTTTTCATGACTGATCAGCCCCAGCATTTT.

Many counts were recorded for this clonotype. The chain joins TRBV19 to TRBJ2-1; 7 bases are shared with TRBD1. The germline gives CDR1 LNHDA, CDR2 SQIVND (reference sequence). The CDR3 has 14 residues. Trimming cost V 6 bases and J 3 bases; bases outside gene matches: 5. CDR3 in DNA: TGTGCCAGTAGCCCGACAGGGAACTACAATGAGCAGTTCTTC. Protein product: CASSPTGNYNEQFF.

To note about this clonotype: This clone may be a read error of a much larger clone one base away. The CDR3 protein is CASSLDLSDSGYERYF. CDR3 nucleotides: TGTGCCAGCAGCTTAGATTTATCGGATTCGGGGTACGAGCGGTACTTC. The chain uses TRBV7-2 and TRBJ2-7; possibly TRBD2 for D (5 bases). This CDR3 is 16 amino acids long. Germline V gene data show CDR1 as SGHTA and CDR2 as FQGNSA.